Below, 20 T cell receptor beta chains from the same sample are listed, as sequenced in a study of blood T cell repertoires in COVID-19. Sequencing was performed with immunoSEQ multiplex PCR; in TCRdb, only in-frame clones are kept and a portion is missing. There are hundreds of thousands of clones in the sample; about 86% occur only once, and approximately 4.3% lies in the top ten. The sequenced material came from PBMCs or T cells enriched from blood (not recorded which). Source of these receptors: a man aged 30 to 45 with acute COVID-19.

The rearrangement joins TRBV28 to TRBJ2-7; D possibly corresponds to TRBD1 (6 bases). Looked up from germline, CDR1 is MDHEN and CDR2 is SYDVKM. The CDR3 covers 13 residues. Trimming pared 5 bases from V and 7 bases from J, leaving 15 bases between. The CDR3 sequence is CASSPGTLLEQYV. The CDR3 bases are TGTGCCAGCAGTCCCGGGACATTGTTAGAGCAGTACGTC.

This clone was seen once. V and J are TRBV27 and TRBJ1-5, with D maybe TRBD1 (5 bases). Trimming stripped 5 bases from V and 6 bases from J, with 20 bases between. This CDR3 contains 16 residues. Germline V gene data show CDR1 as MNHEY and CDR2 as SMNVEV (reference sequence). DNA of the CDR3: TGTGCCAGCAGTCCCCGAGCGGGCAGGGCCGGTCAGCCCCAGCATTTT. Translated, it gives CASSPRAGRAGQPQHF.

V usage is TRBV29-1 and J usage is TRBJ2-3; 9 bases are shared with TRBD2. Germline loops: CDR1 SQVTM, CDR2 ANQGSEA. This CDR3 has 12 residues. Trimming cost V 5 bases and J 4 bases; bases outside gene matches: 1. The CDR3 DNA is TGCAGCGTTAGACTAGCGGCAGATACGCAGTATTTT. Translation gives CSVRLAADTQYF.

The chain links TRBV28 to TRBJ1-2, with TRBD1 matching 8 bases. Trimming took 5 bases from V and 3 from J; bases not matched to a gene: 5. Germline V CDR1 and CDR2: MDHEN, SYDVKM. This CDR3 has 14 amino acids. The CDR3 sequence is CASSRTGRDYGYTF. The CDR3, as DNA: TGTGCCAGCAGTCGGACAGGGCGAGACTATGGCTACACCTTC.

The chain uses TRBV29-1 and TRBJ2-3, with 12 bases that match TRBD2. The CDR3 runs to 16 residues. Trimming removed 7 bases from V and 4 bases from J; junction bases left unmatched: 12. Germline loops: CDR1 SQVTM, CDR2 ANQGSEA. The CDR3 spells CSANGQTSGSPDTQYF. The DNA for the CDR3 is TGCAGCGCCAACGGACAGACTAGCGGGAGTCCAGATACGCAGTATTTT.

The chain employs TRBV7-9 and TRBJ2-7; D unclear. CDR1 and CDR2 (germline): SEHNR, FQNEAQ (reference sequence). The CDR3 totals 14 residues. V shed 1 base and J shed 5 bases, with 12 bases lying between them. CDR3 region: CASSLDVSTNEQYV. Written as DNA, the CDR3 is TGTGCCAGCAGCTTAGACGTCTCTACTAACGAGCAGTACGTC.

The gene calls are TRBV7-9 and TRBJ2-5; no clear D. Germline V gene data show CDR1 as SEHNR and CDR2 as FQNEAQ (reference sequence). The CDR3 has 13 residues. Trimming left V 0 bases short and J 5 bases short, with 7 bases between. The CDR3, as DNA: TGTGCCAGCAGCTTAGCCAGTGTGGAGACCCAGTACTTC. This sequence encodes CASSLASVETQYF.

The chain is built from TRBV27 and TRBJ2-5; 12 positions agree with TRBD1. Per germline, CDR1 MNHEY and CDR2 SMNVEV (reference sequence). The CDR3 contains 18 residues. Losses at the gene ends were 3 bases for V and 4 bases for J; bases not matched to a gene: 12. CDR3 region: CASSFYFSGTGGPETQYF. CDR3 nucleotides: TGTGCCAGCAGTTTTTATTTCTCCGGGACAGGGGGCCCAGAGACCCAGTACTTC.

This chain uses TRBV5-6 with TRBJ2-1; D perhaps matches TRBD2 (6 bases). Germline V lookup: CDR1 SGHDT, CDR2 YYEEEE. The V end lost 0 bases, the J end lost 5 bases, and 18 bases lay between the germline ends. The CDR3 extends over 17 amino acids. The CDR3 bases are TGTGCCAGCAGCTTGGCGAGGTCTAGCGAAATCAACAATGAGCAGTTCTTC. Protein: CASSLARSSEINNEQFF. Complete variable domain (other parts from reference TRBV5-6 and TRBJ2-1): DAGVTQSPTHLIKTRGQQVTLRCSPKSGHDTVSWYQQALGQGPQFIFQYYEEEERQRGNFPDRFSGHQFPNYSSELNVNALLLGDSALYLCASSLARSSEINNEQFFGPGTRLTVL.

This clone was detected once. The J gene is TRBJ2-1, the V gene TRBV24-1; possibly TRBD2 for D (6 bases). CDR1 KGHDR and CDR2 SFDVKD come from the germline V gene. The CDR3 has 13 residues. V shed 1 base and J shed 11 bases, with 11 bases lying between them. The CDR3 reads CATSDFTSLKQFF. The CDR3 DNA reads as TGTGCCACCAGTGATTTCACTAGCTTAAAGCAGTTCTTC.

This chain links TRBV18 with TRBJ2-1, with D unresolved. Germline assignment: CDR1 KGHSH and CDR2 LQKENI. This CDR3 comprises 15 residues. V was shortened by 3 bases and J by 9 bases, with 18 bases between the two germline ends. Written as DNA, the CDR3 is TGTGCCAGCTCACCTACGGAGTTCCGGGTGAGTGAGCAGTTCTTC. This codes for CASSPTEFRVSEQFF.

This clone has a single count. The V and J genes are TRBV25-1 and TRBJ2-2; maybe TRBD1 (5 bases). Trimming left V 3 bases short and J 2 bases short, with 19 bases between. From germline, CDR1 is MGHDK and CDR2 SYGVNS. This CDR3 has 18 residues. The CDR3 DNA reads TGTGCCAGCAGTGAGATCCAGACAGTGGGGTTAAACACCGGGGAGCTGTTTTTT. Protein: CASSEIQTVGLNTGELFF.

The CDR3 protein is CASSLESSYEQYV. CDR3 DNA sequence: TGTGCCAGCAGTTTAGAGAGCTCCTACGAGCAGTACGTC. The rearrangement links TRBV28 to TRBJ2-7; D is uncertain. CDR3 length equals 13 residues. Germline V CDR1 and CDR2: MDHEN, SYDVKM. V was pared by 2 bases and J by 0 bases, with 5 bases between.

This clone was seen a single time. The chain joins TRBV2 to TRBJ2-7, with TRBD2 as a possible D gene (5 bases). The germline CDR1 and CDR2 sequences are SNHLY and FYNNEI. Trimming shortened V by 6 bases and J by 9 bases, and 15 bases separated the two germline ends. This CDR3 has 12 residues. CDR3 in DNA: TGTGCCAGCAGCGTTAATAGGGAGCGGCAGTACGTC. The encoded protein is CASSVNRERQYV.

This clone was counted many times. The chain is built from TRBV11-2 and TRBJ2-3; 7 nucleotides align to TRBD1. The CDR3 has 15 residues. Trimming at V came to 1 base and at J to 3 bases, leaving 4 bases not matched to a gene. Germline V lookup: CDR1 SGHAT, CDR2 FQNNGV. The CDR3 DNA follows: TGTGCCAGCAGCTTAGTAGGGGGCATAACAGATACGCAGTATTTT. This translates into CASSLVGGITDTQYF.

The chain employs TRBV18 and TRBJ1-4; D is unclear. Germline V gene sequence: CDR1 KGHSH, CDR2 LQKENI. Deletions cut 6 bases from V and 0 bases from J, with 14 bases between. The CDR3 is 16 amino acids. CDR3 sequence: CASSLRGRATNEKLFF. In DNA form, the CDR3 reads TGTGCCAGCTCCCTTCGTGGCCGTGCAACTAATGAAAAACTGTTTTTT.

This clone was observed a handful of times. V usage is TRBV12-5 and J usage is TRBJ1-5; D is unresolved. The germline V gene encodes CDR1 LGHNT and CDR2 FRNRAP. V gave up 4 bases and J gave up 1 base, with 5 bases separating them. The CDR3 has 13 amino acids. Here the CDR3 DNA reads TGTGCTAGTGGTTGGGAGAGCAATCAGCCCCAGCATTTT. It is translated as CASGWESNQPQHF.

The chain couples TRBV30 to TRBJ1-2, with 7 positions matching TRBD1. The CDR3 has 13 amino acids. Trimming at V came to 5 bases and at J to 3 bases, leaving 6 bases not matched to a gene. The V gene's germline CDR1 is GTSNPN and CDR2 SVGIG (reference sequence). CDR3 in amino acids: CAWVVGQDYGYTF. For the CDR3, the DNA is TGTGCCTGGGTTGTCGGACAGGACTATGGCTACACCTTC.

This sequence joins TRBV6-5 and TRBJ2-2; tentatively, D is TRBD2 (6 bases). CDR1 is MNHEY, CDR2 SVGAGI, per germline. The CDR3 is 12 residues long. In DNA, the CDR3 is TGTGTCAGTCGTAGCGGCACCGGGGAGCTGTTTTTT. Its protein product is CVSRSGTGELFF.

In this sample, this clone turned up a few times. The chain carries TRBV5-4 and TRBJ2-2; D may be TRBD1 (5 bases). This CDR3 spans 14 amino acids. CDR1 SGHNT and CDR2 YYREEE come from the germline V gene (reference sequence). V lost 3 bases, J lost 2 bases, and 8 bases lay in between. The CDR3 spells CASSWGKNTGELFF. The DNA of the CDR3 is TGTGCCAGCAGCTGGGGCAAAAACACCGGGGAGCTGTTTTTT.